The rows below give T cell receptor beta chains drawn from one sample of a study of shared clonotypes between healthy human individuals. Only in-frame clones appear in the TCRdb table, and some are missing; sequencing was by immunoSEQ multiplex PCR. This sample has some 1,600,000 clones; 95% to 99% occur once, and the top ten carry roughly 0.45%. Sequenced sample: naive CD4+ T cells sorted from blood. These receptors originate from a young man in good health. Each CDR3 is given with its conserved first and last residue.

CDR3 protein: CASSFGPHSGNTIYF
J gene: TRBJ1-3
V gene: TRBV13

CDR3 protein: CASSYQGREQYF
J gene: TRBJ2-7
V gene: TRBV5-5

CDR3 protein: CASSLFYSSEAFF
J gene: TRBJ1-1
V gene: TRBV5-1

CDR3 protein: CASSDPGLRETQYF
J gene: TRBJ2-5
V gene: TRBV5-1

CDR3 protein: CSVATSGGPGELFF
J gene: TRBJ2-2
V gene: TRBV29-1

CDR3 protein: CASREMGAVETYEQYF
J gene: TRBJ2-7
V gene: TRBV2

CDR3 protein: CASSLTGTFTSGSFNEQYF
J gene: TRBJ2-7
V gene: TRBV13

CDR3 protein: CAIRGVATDRAFF
J gene: TRBJ1-1
V gene: TRBV10-3

CDR3 protein: CASSPGGFDNEQFF
J gene: TRBJ2-1
V gene: TRBV5-4

CDR3 protein: CASSQVVAGYYNEQFF
J gene: TRBJ2-1
V gene: TRBV4-3

CDR3 protein: CAIGGVNEQFF
J gene: TRBJ2-1
V gene: TRBV10-3

CDR3 protein: CASSMVRFTGELFF
J gene: TRBJ2-2
V gene: TRBV19

CDR3 protein: CASSDAGNTIYF
J gene: TRBJ1-3
V gene: TRBV2

CDR3 protein: CASSPKLGQEAFF
J gene: TRBJ1-1
V gene: TRBV18

CDR3 protein: CASSLGDSPWNEQFF
J gene: TRBJ2-1
V gene: TRBV7-2

CDR3 protein: CASSYLGGGPREQYF
J gene: TRBJ2-7
V gene: TRBV6-5

CDR3 protein: CASSITGLAGPDTQYF
J gene: TRBJ2-3
V gene: TRBV19

CDR3 protein: CASSRDRGHTMRGYTF
J gene: TRBJ1-2
V gene: TRBV23-1

CDR3 protein: CASRRTTNEKLFF
J gene: TRBJ1-4
V gene: TRBV6-1

CDR3 protein: CASSEIRVSNEAFF
J gene: TRBJ1-1
V gene: TRBV6-1

CDR3 protein: CAWKGQGYNEQFF
J gene: TRBJ2-1
V gene: TRBV30

CDR3 protein: CASQGLGIQAFF
J gene: TRBJ1-1
V gene: TRBV7-9

CDR3 protein: CASSPNPTANYGYTF
J gene: TRBJ1-2
V gene: TRBV5-5

CDR3 protein: CATTLAGVGEQYF
J gene: TRBJ2-7
V gene: TRBV10-3

CDR3 protein: CAISPPGGYEQYF
J gene: TRBJ2-7
V gene: TRBV10-3

CDR3 protein: CASRVEGLGNQPQHF
J gene: TRBJ1-5
V gene: TRBV5-8

CDR3 protein: CASSLVSRAAGNTIYF
J gene: TRBJ1-3
V gene: TRBV5-1

CDR3 protein: CASSQGQMRGTEAFF
J gene: TRBJ1-1
V gene: TRBV4-1

CDR3 protein: CASSALAGGETQYF
J gene: TRBJ2-5
V gene: TRBV9

CDR3 protein: CASSENANQPQHF
J gene: TRBJ1-5
V gene: TRBV2

CDR3 protein: CSVDAGRTDTQYF
J gene: TRBJ2-3
V gene: TRBV29-1

CDR3 protein: CASSFPLAANTEAFF
J gene: TRBJ1-1
V gene: TRBV28

CDR3 protein: CAPPRGASSYEQYF
J gene: TRBJ2-7
V gene: TRBV25-1

CDR3 protein: CASSAIRGYEQYF
J gene: TRBJ2-7
V gene: TRBV7-8

CDR3 protein: CASKQGLNNEQFF
J gene: TRBJ2-1
V gene: TRBV2

CDR3 protein: CASSLEFGSYEQYF
J gene: TRBJ2-7
V gene: TRBV5-4

CDR3 protein: CASSLDWPKTYEQYF
J gene: TRBJ2-7
V gene: TRBV5-1

CDR3 protein: CASSILGAGELFF
J gene: TRBJ2-2
V gene: TRBV19

CDR3 protein: CASSQVSSGTYEQYF
J gene: TRBJ2-7
V gene: TRBV4-3

CDR3 protein: CASSPGQAGWANYGYTF
J gene: TRBJ1-2
V gene: TRBV18

CDR3 protein: CASSLANNRGTEAFF
J gene: TRBJ1-1
V gene: TRBV5-1

CDR3 protein: CATSRDRGAYGYTF
J gene: TRBJ1-2
V gene: TRBV15

CDR3 protein: CASRAASSYEQYF
J gene: TRBJ2-7
V gene: TRBV19

CDR3 protein: CASSPTSSDTQYF
J gene: TRBJ2-3
V gene: TRBV4-3

CDR3 protein: CASSPGTVTPYNEQFF
J gene: TRBJ2-1
V gene: TRBV7-7

CDR3 protein: CASSESTTSGSPYNEQFF
J gene: TRBJ2-1
V gene: TRBV10-1

CDR3 protein: CASSPGQLPSYEQYF
J gene: TRBJ2-7
V gene: TRBV2

CDR3 protein: CASSLERAQETQYF
J gene: TRBJ2-5
V gene: TRBV5-1

CDR3 protein: CASSPDGYSNQPQHF
J gene: TRBJ1-5
V gene: TRBV5-1

CDR3 protein: CASSIPGSNQPQHF
J gene: TRBJ1-5
V gene: TRBV19

CDR3 protein: CASSLVSGDTEAFF
J gene: TRBJ1-1
V gene: TRBV5-1

CDR3 protein: CASSVGMIGRGVLFF
J gene: TRBJ2-1
V gene: TRBV9

CDR3 protein: CASSRGSSYNEQFF
J gene: TRBJ2-1
V gene: TRBV5-1